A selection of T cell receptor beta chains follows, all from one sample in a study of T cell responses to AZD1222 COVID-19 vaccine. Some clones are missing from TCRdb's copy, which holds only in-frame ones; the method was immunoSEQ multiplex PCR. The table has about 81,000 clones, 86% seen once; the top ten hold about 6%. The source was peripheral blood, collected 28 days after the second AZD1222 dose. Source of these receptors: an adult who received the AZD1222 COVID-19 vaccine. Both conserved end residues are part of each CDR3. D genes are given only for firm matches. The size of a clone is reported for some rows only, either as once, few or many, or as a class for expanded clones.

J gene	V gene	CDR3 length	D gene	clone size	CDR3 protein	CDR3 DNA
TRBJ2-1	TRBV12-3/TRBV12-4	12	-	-	CASSPANNEQFF	TGTGCCAGCAGTCCCGCTAACAATGAGCAGTTCTTC
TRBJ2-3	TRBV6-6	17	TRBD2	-	CASSRAFASGSTDTQYF	TGTGCCAGCAGTCGCGCGTTTGCTAGCGGAAGCACAGATACGCAGTATTTT
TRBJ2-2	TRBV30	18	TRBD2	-	CAWSVGRAGPWGTGELFF	TGTGCCTGGAGTGTAGGGAGGGCAGGGCCCTGGGGGACCGGGGAGCTGTTTTTT
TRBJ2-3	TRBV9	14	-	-	CASSPRRGWDTQYF	TGTGCCAGCAGCCCTAGGAGGGGTTGGGATACGCAGTATTTT
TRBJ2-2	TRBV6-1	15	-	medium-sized	CASSLDSSNTGELFF	TGTGCCAGCAGCCTAGACAGCTCGAACACCGGGGAGCTGTTTTTT
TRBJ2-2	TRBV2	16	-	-	CASSRDLGSGTGELFF	TGTGCCAGCAGTAGGGACCTGGGGTCGGGGACCGGGGAGCTGTTTTTT
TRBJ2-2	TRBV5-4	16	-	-	CASSLKQGSGTGELFF	TGTGCCAGCAGCTTGAAACAGGGCAGCGGCACCGGGGAGCTGTTTTTT
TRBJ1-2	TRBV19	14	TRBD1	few	CASSISVGQYGYTF	TGTGCCAGTAGTATTTCCGTGGGACAGTATGGCTACACCTTC
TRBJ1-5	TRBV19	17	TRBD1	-	CASSLTTGSGSNQPQHF	TGTGCCAGTAGTCTTACGACAGGGTCCGGGAGCAATCAGCCCCAGCATTTT
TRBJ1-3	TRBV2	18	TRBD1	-	CASSEPLRAGGPGNTIYF	TGTGCCAGCAGTGAACCCCTAAGGGCAGGGGGGCCTGGAAACACCATATATTTT
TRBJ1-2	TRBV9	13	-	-	CASSPGQFYGYTF	TGTGCCAGCAGCCCGGGACAATTCTATGGCTACACCTTC
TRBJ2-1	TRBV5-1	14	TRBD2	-	CASSFGGSINEQFF	TGCGCCAGCAGCTTCGGGGGGTCAATCAATGAGCAGTTCTTC
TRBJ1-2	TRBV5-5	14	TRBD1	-	CASSPGTANYGYTF	TGTGCCAGCAGCCCGGGGACAGCTAACTATGGCTACACCTTC
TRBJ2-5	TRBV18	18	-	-	CASSLSASSSSGEETQYF	TGTGCCAGCTCACTATCCGCTTCGTCTTCGTCAGGTGAAGAGACCCAGTACTTC
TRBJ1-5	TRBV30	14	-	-	CAWTRDSSNQPQHF	TGTGCCTGGACCAGAGACAGCAGCAATCAGCCCCAGCATTTT
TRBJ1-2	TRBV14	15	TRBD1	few	CASSLYDRVNYGYTF	TGTGCCAGCAGCCTTTATGACAGGGTGAACTATGGCTACACCTTC
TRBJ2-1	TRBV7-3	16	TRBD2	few	CASSLLTSGSTNEQFF	TGTGCCAGCAGCTTACTAACTAGCGGGAGTACTAATGAGCAGTTCTTC
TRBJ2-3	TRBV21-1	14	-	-	CASSKGGVPDTQYF	TGTGCCAGCAGCAAAGGGGGAGTCCCAGATACGCAGTATTTT
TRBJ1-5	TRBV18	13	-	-	CASSDGTNQPQHF	TGTGCCAGCTCAGACGGTACCAATCAGCCCCAGCATTTT
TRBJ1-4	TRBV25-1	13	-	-	CATQRGTNEKLFF	TGTGCCACCCAACGCGGCACTAATGAAAAACTGTTTTTT
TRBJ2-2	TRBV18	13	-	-	CASSPGSTGELFF	TGTGCCAGCTCACCGGGCAGCACCGGGGAGCTGTTTTTT
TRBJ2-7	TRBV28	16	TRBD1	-	CASSQPGQGHSYEQYF	TGTGCCAGCAGCCAGCCGGGACAGGGCCATTCTTACGAGCAGTACTTC
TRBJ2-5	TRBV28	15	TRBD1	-	CASSTPDRGRETQYF	TGTGCCAGCAGTACACCCGACAGGGGGCGAGAGACCCAGTACTTC
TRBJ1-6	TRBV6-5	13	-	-	CASMTGAASPLHF	TGTGCCAGCATGACGGGGGCCGCTTCACCCCTCCACTTT
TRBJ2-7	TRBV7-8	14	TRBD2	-	CASSSRTSAYEQYF	TGTGCCAGCAGCTCTCGGACTAGCGCCTACGAGCAGTACTTC
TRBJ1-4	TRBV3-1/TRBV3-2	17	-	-	CASSQGPSRTPNEKLFF	TGTGCCAGCAGCCAAGGTCCTTCCCGAACACCTAATGAAAAACTGTTTTTT
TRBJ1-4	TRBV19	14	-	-	CASSMGRRNEKLFF	TGTGCCAGTAGTATGGGCAGGCGAAATGAAAAACTGTTTTTT
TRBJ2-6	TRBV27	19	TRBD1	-	CASSWAPGQGARGANVLTF	TGTGCCAGCAGTTGGGCACCGGGACAGGGGGCGCGTGGGGCCAACGTCCTGACTTTC
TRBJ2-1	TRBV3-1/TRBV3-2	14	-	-	CASSQDLKYNEQFF	TGTGCCAGCAGCCAAGATTTGAAGTACAATGAGCAGTTCTTC
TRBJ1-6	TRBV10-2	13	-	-	CASSTGLRWPLHF	TGCGCCAGCAGTACCGGCCTGAGGTGGCCCCTCCACTTT
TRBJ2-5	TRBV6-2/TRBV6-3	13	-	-	CASSRDFQETQYF	TGTGCCAGCAGCCGGGACTTTCAAGAGACCCAGTACTTC
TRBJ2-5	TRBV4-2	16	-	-	CASSHSTGQGRETQYF	TGTGCCAGCAGCCACTCAACGGGGCAGGGTAGGGAGACCCAGTACTTC
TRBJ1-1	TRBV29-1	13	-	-	CSSVRYLNTEAFF	TGCAGCTCAGTTCGGTATTTGAACACTGAAGCTTTCTTT
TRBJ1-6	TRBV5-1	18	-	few	CASSSRALRDLPNSPLHF	TGCGCCAGCAGCTCGAGGGCTCTCCGGGACCTCCCTAATTCACCCCTCCACTTT
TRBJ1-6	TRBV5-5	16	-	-	CASSQIISSYNSPLHF	TGTGCCAGCAGCCAAATTATTAGCTCCTATAATTCACCCCTCCACTTT
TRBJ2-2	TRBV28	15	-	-	CASSLGLANTGELFF	TGTGCCAGCAGTTTAGGGCTAGCAAACACCGGGGAGCTGTTTTTT
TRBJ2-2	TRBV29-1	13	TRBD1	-	CSVAGTGNRELFF	TGCAGCGTCGCCGGGACAGGGAACCGGGAGCTGTTTTTT
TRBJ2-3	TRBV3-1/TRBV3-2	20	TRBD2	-	CASSQDGGLAGGPGTDTQYF	TGTGCCAGCAGCCAAGATGGGGGACTAGCGGGAGGGCCTGGCACAGATACGCAGTATTTT
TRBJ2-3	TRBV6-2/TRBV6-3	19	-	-	CASSYSSREGVPWGDTQYF	TGTGCCAGCAGTTACTCGAGCCGAGAGGGGGTTCCCTGGGGAGATACGCAGTATTTT
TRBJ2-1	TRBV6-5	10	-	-	CASTDNEQFF	TGTGCCAGCACGGACAATGAGCAGTTCTTC
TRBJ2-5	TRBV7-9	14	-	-	CASSPLARTQAQYF	TGTGCCAGCAGCCCCCTAGCCCGGACTCAGGCCCAGTACTTC
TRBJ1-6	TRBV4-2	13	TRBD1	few	CASGTGERSPLHF	TGTGCCAGCGGAACAGGGGAGCGCTCACCCCTCCACTTT
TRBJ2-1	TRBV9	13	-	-	CASSYDPPSIRFF	TGTGCCAGCAGCTACGATCCTCCTTCAATAAGGTTCTTC
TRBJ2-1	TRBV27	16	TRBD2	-	CASTPSGRGFYNEQFF	TGTGCCAGCACCCCTAGCGGGAGAGGGTTCTACAATGAGCAGTTCTTC